This note documents a single T cell receptor (beta chain) sequence. This sample is part of a study of identical twins. V lost 5 bases and J 5 bases, leaving 10 bases between the germline ends. The germline V gene encodes CDR1 MRHNA and CDR2 SNTAGT. The CDR3 totals 13 residues. A single record per CDR3 protein comes from TCRdb applying MiXCR to the 5' RACE reads. The sample shows nearly 900,000 distinct CDR3 sequences, 9% to 15% of them seen only once. These data also featured in a second study, about yellow fever vaccine responses in identical twins.

Sequenced sample: PBMCs. The origin of this receptor is a woman aged 18-29 years in good health. The V and J genes are TRBV6-4 and TRBJ2-1; D remains unclear. CDR3 region: CASSPDPHNEQFF. In DNA, the CDR3 is TGTGCCAGCAGTCCGGACCCTCACAATGAGCAGTTCTTC.